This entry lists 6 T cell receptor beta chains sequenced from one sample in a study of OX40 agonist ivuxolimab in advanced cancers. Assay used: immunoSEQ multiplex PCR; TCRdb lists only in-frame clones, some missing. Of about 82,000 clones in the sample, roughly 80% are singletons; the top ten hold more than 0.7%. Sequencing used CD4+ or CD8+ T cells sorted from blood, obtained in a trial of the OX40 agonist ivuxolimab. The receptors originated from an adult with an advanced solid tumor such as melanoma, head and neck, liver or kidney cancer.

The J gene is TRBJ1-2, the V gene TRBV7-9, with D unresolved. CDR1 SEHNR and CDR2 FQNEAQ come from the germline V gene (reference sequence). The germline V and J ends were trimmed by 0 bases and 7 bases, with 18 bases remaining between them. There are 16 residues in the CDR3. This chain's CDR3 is CASSLANGPTARGYTF. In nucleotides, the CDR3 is TGTGCCAGCAGCTTAGCGAACGGGCCGACCGCCCGTGGCTACACCTTC.

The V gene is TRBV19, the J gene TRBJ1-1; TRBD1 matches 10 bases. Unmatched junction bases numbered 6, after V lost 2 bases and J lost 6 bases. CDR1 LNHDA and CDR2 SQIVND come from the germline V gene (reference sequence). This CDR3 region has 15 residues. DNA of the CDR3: TGTGCCAGTAGTATACGGGACAGGGGAGGTGCTGAAGCTTTCTTT. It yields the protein CASSIRDRGGAEAFF.

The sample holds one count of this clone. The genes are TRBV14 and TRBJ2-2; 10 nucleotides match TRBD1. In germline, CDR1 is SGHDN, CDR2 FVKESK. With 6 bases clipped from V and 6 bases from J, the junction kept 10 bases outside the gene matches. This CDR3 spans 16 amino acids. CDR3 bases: TGTGCCAGCAGGCGAAGGGGACAGGGGAATCCCGGGGAGCTGTTTTTT. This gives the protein CASRRRGQGNPGELFF.

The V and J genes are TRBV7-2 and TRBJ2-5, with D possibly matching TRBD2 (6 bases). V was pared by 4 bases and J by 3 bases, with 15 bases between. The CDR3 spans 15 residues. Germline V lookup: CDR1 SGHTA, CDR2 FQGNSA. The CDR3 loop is CASSSLSSGEETQYF. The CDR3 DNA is TGTGCCAGCAGCTCCCTCTCCTCGGGGGAAGAGACCCAGTACTTC.

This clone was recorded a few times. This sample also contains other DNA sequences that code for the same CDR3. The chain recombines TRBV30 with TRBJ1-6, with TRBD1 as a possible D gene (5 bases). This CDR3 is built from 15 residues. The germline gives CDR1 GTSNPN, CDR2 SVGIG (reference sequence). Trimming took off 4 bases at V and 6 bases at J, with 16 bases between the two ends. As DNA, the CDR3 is TGTGCCTGGATCCGCGGCAGGGTTGGTAATTCACCCCTCCACTTT. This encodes CAWIRGRVGNSPLHF. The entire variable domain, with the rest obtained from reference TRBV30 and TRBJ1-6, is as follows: SQTIHQWPATLVQPVGSPLSLECTVEGTSNPNLYWYRQAAGRGLQLLFYSVGIGQISSEVPQNLSASRPQDRQFILSSKKLLLSDSGFYLCAWIRGRVGNSPLHFGNGTRLTVT.

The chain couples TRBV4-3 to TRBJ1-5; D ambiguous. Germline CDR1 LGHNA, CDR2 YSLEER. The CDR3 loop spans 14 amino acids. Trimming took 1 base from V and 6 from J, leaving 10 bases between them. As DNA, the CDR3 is TGCGCCAGCAGCCAAGTTTTGGGAACTCAGCCCCAGCATTTT. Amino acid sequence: CASSQVLGTQPQHF.